This TCR beta chain was identified during a study of beta chain features in type 1 diabetes. Findings and caveats of the study: For TCRB rearrangement, an influence of HLA type remained unresolved here.

Every bit of the isolated RNA underwent reverse transcription, so sequencing read expressed TCRB transcripts. TCRdb's table, derived via immunoSEQ multiplex PCR, lists solely in-frame clones and lacks some. The table shows hundreds of thousands of clones, with roughly 11% occurring only once. Note on this clone: The antigen remains unidentified.

Germline CDR1 SQVTM, CDR2 ANQGSEA. V lost 5 bases to trimming and J lost 7 bases, with 9 bases between them. The CDR3 totals 11 residues. This clonotype was sampled from a woman aged 18 to 35 in good health. The sequenced sample consisted of naive CD4+ T cells from blood. This chain links TRBV29-1 with TRBJ1-3, with no clear D. CDR3 in DNA: TGCAGCGTTTTACTCGCGAACACCATATATTTT. Its translation is CSVLLANTIYF. The whole variable domain, filled in from reference TRBV29-1 and TRBJ1-3, reads SAVISQKPSRDICQRGTSLTIQCQVDSQVTMMFWYRQQPGQSLTLIATANQGSEATYESGFVIDKFPISRPNLTFSTLTVSNMSPEDSSIYLCSVLLANTIYFGEGSWLTVV.